This T cell receptor (beta chain) was recorded in a study of chemoradiotherapy in HPV16-positive cancers. Study details: Candidate HPV-specific T-cell clones and common TCR motifs came from functional assays in a couple of HPV16-positive patients.

Worth noting for this clone: Antigen unknown.

TCRdb's copy holds only in-frame clones and misses some; the assay was immunoSEQ multiplex PCR. This table holds about 7,900 clones, 80% found once. CDR1 is LGHNA, CDR2 YSLEER, per germline. V gave up 1 base and J gave up 9 bases; unmatched junction bases: 1. This CDR3 is 12 amino acids long. Samples were taken several times over chemoradiotherapy. Study results and caveats: The functional HPV-specific definition rests on just a couple of HPV16-positive patients.

The V and J genes are TRBV4-3 and TRBJ2-5; 8 positions agree with TRBD2. Sampling was conducted from a patient who underwent chemoradiotherapy. The source is a human donor with HPV-associated anogenital cancer. The DNA for the CDR3 is TGCGCCAGCAGCCAAGGGCGGGAGGCCCAGTACTTC. Residues: CASSQGREAQYF.